This is a list of T cell receptor beta chains from one sample in a study of blood T cell repertoires in COVID-19. Sequencing was performed with immunoSEQ multiplex PCR; in TCRdb, only in-frame clones are kept and a portion is missing. The sample lists approximately 49,000 clones; roughly 79% were seen once. Sequenced: peripheral blood. Every receptor here comes from a woman of 80 years or more with COVID-19, enrolled during active disease. The CDR3 runs from the conserved cysteine through the conserved F or W. D genes are given only for firm matches. Part of the rows lack a size; the others show once, few, many or a class for expanded clones.

>12|TRBV12-5|NA|TRBJ2-7|once
CASGVKGDEQYF
TGTGCTAGTGGTGTTAAGGGGGACGAGCAGTACTTC
>18|TRBV18|NA|TRBJ1-1|NA
CASSPRERTEDMNTEAFF
TGTGCCAGCTCACCCCGGGAGCGCACCGAAGACATGAACACTGAAGCTTTCTTT
>17|TRBV29-1|TRBD1|TRBJ1-2|NA
CSVEVAVLQGPPYGYTF
TGCAGCGTTGAAGTTGCCGTTTTACAGGGGCCACCATATGGCTACACCTTC
>17|TRBV9|NA|TRBJ2-2|NA
CASTQWVGGPGAGELFF
TGTGCCAGCACCCAATGGGTCGGAGGGCCTGGAGCAGGGGAGCTGTTTTTT
>19|TRBV28|TRBD2|TRBJ2-7|NA
CASSRGYGTSGSLSYEQYF
TGTGCCAGCAGCCGGGGGTACGGGACTAGCGGGAGTCTATCCTACGAGCAGTACTTC
>13|TRBV7-2|NA|TRBJ2-2|NA
CASSFSGTGELFF
TGTGCCAGCAGCTTTAGTGGCACCGGGGAGCTGTTTTTT
>12|TRBV7-9|NA|TRBJ2-7|NA
CASSYRTEEQYF
TGTGCCAGCAGCTACAGGACGGAAGAGCAGTACTTC
>17|TRBV6-1|TRBD2|TRBJ2-3|NA
CASSERVAGVFTDTQYF
TGTGCCAGCAGTGAAAGGGTAGCGGGAGTATTTACAGATACGCAGTATTTT
>13|TRBV25-1|NA|TRBJ2-1|NA
CASSDTGLHEQFF
TGTGCCAGCAGTGATACAGGTCTCCATGAGCAGTTCTTC
>14|TRBV18|TRBD1|TRBJ2-7|NA
CASSTGGQAYEQYF
TGTGCCAGCTCGACCGGGGGACAGGCCTACGAGCAGTACTTC
>16|TRBV6-6|TRBD2|TRBJ2-7|NA
CASSYPTSGSQYEQYF
TGTGCCAGCAGTTACCCGACTAGCGGGAGTCAGTACGAGCAGTACTTC
>15|TRBV23-1|NA|TRBJ1-5|NA
CASSQWWGRGQPQHF
TGCGCCAGCAGTCAATGGTGGGGGCGCGGGCAGCCCCAGCATTTT
>13|TRBV18|TRBD1|TRBJ1-2|NA
CASSPDRLWGYTF
TGTGCCAGCTCACCGGACAGGCTTTGGGGCTACACCTTC
>16|TRBV7-6|NA|TRBJ1-5|NA
CASSLGGRGGNQPQHF
TGTGCCAGCAGCTTAGGGGGCAGGGGTGGCAATCAGCCCCAGCATTTT
>17|TRBV19|TRBD1|TRBJ2-5|once
CASSTLIGQGGRETQYF
TGTGCCAGTAGTACTCTGATCGGACAGGGGGGGAGGGAGACCCAGTACTTC
>16|TRBV18|TRBD2|TRBJ2-7|NA
CASSTRLARTTYEQYF
TGTGCCAGCTCAACCCGACTAGCCAGGACCACCTACGAGCAGTACTTC
>15|TRBV11-2|TRBD2|TRBJ2-5|once
CASSLVAGVPETQYF
TGTGCCAGCAGCTTAGTAGCGGGAGTACCAGAGACCCAGTACTTC
>13|TRBV3-1/TRBV3-2|NA|TRBJ1-4|NA
CASSHRGNEKLFF
TGTGCCAGCAGCCACCGGGGTAATGAAAAACTGTTTTTT
>16|TRBV24-1|TRBD2|TRBJ2-1|NA
CATSDDPGTSGNEQFF
TGTGCCACCAGTGATGATCCCGGGACTAGCGGAAATGAGCAGTTCTTC
>16|TRBV7-9|TRBD1|TRBJ2-3|NA
CASSPRDRSSTDTQYF
TGTGCCAGCAGCCCGAGGGACAGATCCTCCACAGATACGCAGTATTTT
>13|TRBV2|NA|TRBJ1-1|NA
CASSKTVNTEAFF
TGTGCCAGCAGCAAGACAGTGAACACTGAAGCTTTCTTT
>16|TRBV3-1/TRBV3-2|NA|TRBJ2-2|NA
CASSFMYSQHTGELFF
TGTGCCAGCAGCTTTATGTACAGCCAACACACCGGGGAGCTGTTTTTT
>16|TRBV28|TRBD2|TRBJ2-1|NA
CASSLYGLAGDHEQFF
TGTGCCAGCAGTTTATACGGACTAGCGGGAGACCATGAGCAGTTCTTC
>15|TRBV19|TRBD2|TRBJ2-1|NA
CASSIAAGGFNEQFF
TGTGCCAGTAGTATAGCGGCGGGAGGTTTTAATGAGCAGTTCTTC
>16|TRBV29-1|TRBD2|TRBJ2-2|few
CSATRDTSGSPGELFF
TGCAGCGCTACCCGGGACACTAGCGGGAGCCCCGGGGAGCTGTTTTTT
>14|TRBV14|TRBD1|TRBJ1-2|NA
CASSTTGQAYGYTF
TGTGCCAGCAGCACTACGGGACAGGCATATGGCTACACCTTC
>12|TRBV7-3|NA|TRBJ1-2|NA
CASSLGGYGYTF
TGTGCCAGCAGCTTGGGAGGCTATGGCTACACCTTC
>16|TRBV10-3|TRBD2|TRBJ2-7|few
CAISVGAGGHSYEQYF
TGTGCCATCAGTGTAGGAGCGGGAGGGCACTCCTACGAGCAGTACTTC
>13|TRBV4-1|TRBD1|TRBJ1-1|few
CASSQGVNTEAFF
TGCGCCAGCAGTCAGGGGGTAAACACTGAAGCTTTCTTT
>14|TRBV9|TRBD2|TRBJ2-7|NA
CASSALEVAGEQYF
TGTGCCAGCAGCGCCCTTGAGGTAGCGGGCGAGCAGTACTTC
>15|TRBV5-1|TRBD2|TRBJ2-7|NA
CASSLDSSGRVEQYF
TGCGCCAGCAGCTTGGATAGTAGCGGGAGGGTGGAGCAGTACTTC
>13|TRBV6-5|TRBD1|TRBJ2-2|NA
CASGQGRTGELFF
TGTGCCAGCGGACAGGGGCGAACCGGGGAGCTGTTTTTT
>14|TRBV2|NA|TRBJ1-3|NA
CASEPSGTGNTIYF
TGTGCCAGCGAGCCTTCGGGAACTGGAAACACCATATATTTT
>13|TRBV11-3|NA|TRBJ2-7|once
CASSRGTSYEQYF
TGTGCCAGCAGCCGAGGGACTTCCTACGAGCAGTACTTC
>14|TRBV5-6|TRBD1|TRBJ1-4|NA
CASSFRDRDEKLFF
TGTGCCAGCAGCTTCCGGGACAGGGATGAAAAACTGTTTTTT
>15|TRBV7-2|TRBD1|TRBJ2-7|once
CASSVGQGPSYEQYF
TGTGCCAGCAGCGTAGGACAGGGGCCCTCCTACGAGCAGTACTTC
>13|TRBV12-3/TRBV12-4|NA|TRBJ2-1|once
CASSLDADNEQFF
TGTGCCAGCAGTTTAGATGCGGACAATGAGCAGTTCTTC
>15|TRBV28|NA|TRBJ1-2|NA
CASSLFLGANYGYTF
TGTGCCAGCAGTTTATTCCTGGGCGCAAACTATGGCTACACCTTC
>14|TRBV27|NA|TRBJ2-5|NA
CASSPGLLPETQYF
TGTGCCAGCAGTCCGGGACTTCTGCCGGAGACCCAGTACTTC
>13|TRBV20-1|TRBD2|TRBJ2-3|NA
CSASLAGPDTQYF
TGCAGTGCTAGTCTAGCGGGACCGGATACGCAGTATTTT
>16|TRBV5-1|TRBD1|TRBJ2-2|NA
CASSFSGQGYTGELFF
TGCGCCAGCAGCTTCTCTGGACAGGGATACACCGGGGAGCTGTTTTTT
>14|TRBV2|NA|TRBJ2-1|NA
CASAIRTGTTEQFF
TGTGCCAGCGCTATAAGGACGGGAACCACTGAGCAGTTCTTC
>16|TRBV3-1/TRBV3-2|TRBD1|TRBJ1-5|NA
CASSQNAGTVNQPQHF
TGTGCCAGCAGCCAGAACGCCGGGACAGTCAATCAGCCCCAGCATTTT
>15|TRBV19|TRBD1|TRBJ2-6|NA
CASRTGTGGANVLTF
TGTGCCAGTAGGACCGGGACAGGAGGGGCCAACGTCCTGACTTTC
>15|TRBV9|TRBD1|TRBJ1-2|NA
CASSLQGSANYGYTF
TGTGCCAGCAGCCTACAGGGGAGCGCTAACTATGGCTACACCTTC
>12|TRBV12-3/TRBV12-4|TRBD1|TRBJ2-7|few
CASRGTGVEQYF
TGTGCCAGCAGAGGGACAGGGGTCGAGCAGTACTTC
>14|TRBV30|NA|TRBJ2-5|NA
CAWSVLGMQETQYF
TGTGCCTGGAGTGTACTAGGAATGCAAGAGACCCAGTACTTC
>14|TRBV11-2|NA|TRBJ2-1|NA
CASSLGAGIDEQFF
TGTGCCAGCAGCTTAGGGGCAGGGATTGATGAGCAGTTCTTC
>15|TRBV6-1|TRBD1|TRBJ1-3|NA
CASSELDRAGNTIYF
TGTGCCAGCAGTGAACTTGACAGGGCTGGAAACACCATATATTTT
>18|TRBV18|NA|TRBJ2-1|NA
CASSQIRDSPSSYNEQFF
TGTGCCAGCTCACAGATCCGGGACTCCCCATCCTCATACAATGAGCAGTTCTTC
>16|TRBV7-2|TRBD1|TRBJ1-5|few
CASSLLGTVDNQPQHF
TGTGCCAGCAGCTTACTCGGGACAGTAGACAATCAGCCCCAGCATTTT
>15|TRBV2|NA|TRBJ2-3|NA
CASSPTLLGGDTQYF
TGTGCCAGCAGCCCGACCTTATTAGGGGGAGATACGCAGTATTTT
>14|TRBV2|NA|TRBJ1-5|NA
CASSAEVSNQPQHF
TGTGCCAGCAGTGCTGAGGTGTCAAATCAGCCCCAGCATTTT